A selection of T cell receptor beta chains follows, all from one sample in a study of T cell responses to AZD1222 COVID-19 vaccine. TCRdb's copy holds only in-frame clones and misses some; the assay was immunoSEQ multiplex PCR. The sample contains roughly 120,000 clones, around 85% of which appear only once. The sample here was peripheral blood, taken 28 days after the second AZD1222 dose. The receptors derive from an adult who received the AZD1222 COVID-19 vaccine. The CDR3 runs from the conserved cysteine through the conserved F or W. The order of the fields is V gene, D gene, J gene, CDR3 protein, CDR3 DNA. A D gene is named only where the DNA matches it firmly.

v_gene: TRBV12-3/TRBV12-4; d_gene: NA; j_gene: TRBJ1-5; CDR3aa: CASRHMGRAQHF; CDR3nt: TGTGCCAGCAGGCACATGGGGAGGGCCCAGCATTTT
v_gene: TRBV4-1; d_gene: TRBD2; j_gene: TRBJ2-1; CDR3aa: CASSQGRLSGGGNEQFF; CDR3nt: TGCGCCAGCAGCCAAGGGCGATTAAGCGGGGGGGGCAATGAGCAGTTCTTC
v_gene: TRBV11-2; d_gene: NA; j_gene: TRBJ1-6; CDR3aa: CASSGRDLQLHF; CDR3nt: TGTGCCAGCAGCGGACGGGACCTACAACTCCACTTT
v_gene: TRBV6-5; d_gene: NA; j_gene: TRBJ1-1; CDR3aa: CASSSGTVEAFF; CDR3nt: TGTGCCAGCAGTTCCGGGACGGTGGAAGCTTTCTTT
v_gene: TRBV7-9; d_gene: NA; j_gene: TRBJ1-1; CDR3aa: CASSSRGTANTEAFF; CDR3nt: TGTGCCAGCAGCTCAAGGGGGACCGCGAACACTGAAGCTTTCTTT
v_gene: TRBV5-4; d_gene: NA; j_gene: TRBJ1-5; CDR3aa: CASSSGVPGDQPQHF; CDR3nt: TGTGCCAGCAGCTCTGGGGTCCCAGGGGATCAGCCCCAGCATTTT
v_gene: TRBV6-6; d_gene: NA; j_gene: TRBJ1-1; CDR3aa: CASNPTGTLNTEAFF; CDR3nt: TGTGCCAGCAATCCCACCGGGACATTGAACACTGAAGCTTTCTTT
v_gene: TRBV7-2; d_gene: TRBD1; j_gene: TRBJ2-7; CDR3aa: CASSFVPGQRVGQYF; CDR3nt: TGTGCCAGCAGCTTCGTCCCGGGACAGAGAGTGGGGCAGTACTTC
v_gene: TRBV4-2; d_gene: TRBD1; j_gene: TRBJ2-7; CDR3aa: CASSQDLQGSSYEQYF; CDR3nt: TGTGCCAGCAGCCAAGATCTACAGGGGTCCTCCTACGAGCAGTACTTC
v_gene: TRBV3-1/TRBV3-2; d_gene: NA; j_gene: TRBJ1-1; CDR3aa: CASSDPGVGTEAFF; CDR3nt: TGTGCCAGCAGCGACCCGGGGGTTGGCACTGAAGCTTTCTTT
v_gene: TRBV7-7; d_gene: NA; j_gene: TRBJ2-3; CDR3aa: CASSQDGSSTDTQYF; CDR3nt: TGTGCCAGCAGCCAAGACGGATCTAGCACAGATACGCAGTATTTT
v_gene: TRBV10-3; d_gene: NA; j_gene: TRBJ1-6; CDR3aa: CAISGRLESHILHF; CDR3nt: TGTGCCATCAGTGGGAGGTTGGAGTCCCACATCCTCCACTTT